Listed below are T cell receptor beta chains from one sample, sequenced in a study of early T cells in non-severe SARS-CoV-2 infection. Using its own MiXCR run on the 5' RACE reads, TCRdb lists one record per CDR3 protein. The table includes 99,000 or so distinct CDR3 sequences, over 15% detected once. Sequencing was performed on whole blood. The receptors come from an adult who was a healthcare worker with PCR-confirmed SARS-CoV-2 infection or an uninfected control (not recorded which). The CDR3 runs from the conserved cysteine through the conserved F or W. A D gene is named only where the DNA matches it firmly. Clone size is given for some rows only: seen once, a few or many times, or a class if the clone is expanded.

TRBJ2-1 | 14 | few | TRBV7-9 | TRBD1 | TGTGCCAGCAGCTCGACCGGGACAGGCCATGAGCAGTTCTTC | CASSSTGTGHEQFF
TRBJ1-2 | 14 | - | TRBV20-1 | TRBD1 | TGCAGTGCTCTCTACCGGGACAGGGGCTATGGCTACACCTTC | CSALYRDRGYGYTF
TRBJ2-3 | 17 | few | TRBV2 | TRBD1 | TGTGCCAGCAGTGGGACCGGGGGACAGGGAAACACAGATACGCAGTATTTT | CASSGTGGQGNTDTQYF
TRBJ2-3 | 20 | - | TRBV19 | TRBD2 | TGTGCCAGTAGTCCCCAAGGACTAGCGGGAGGGCCTCTTAGCACAGATACGCAGTATTTT | CASSPQGLAGGPLSTDTQYF
TRBJ2-3 | 16 | - | TRBV11-2 | TRBD2 | TGTGCCAGCAGCTTAGGTTGGCGGGAGGACACAGATTCGCAGTATTTT | CASSLGWREDTDSQYF
TRBJ2-5 | 15 | many | TRBV27 | - | TGTGCCAGCAGACCTCTGGGTCCCGAGGGAGAGACCCAGTACTTC | CASRPLGPEGETQYF
TRBJ1-1 | 14 | - | TRBV2 | TRBD1 | TGTGCCAGCACTACCTTAATACAATCAGGGGGGGCTTTCTTT | CASTTLIQSGGAFF
TRBJ2-7 | 9 | - | TRBV4-3 | - | TGCGGGGTGACCTACGAGCAGTACTTC | CGVTYEQYF
TRBJ2-1 | 17 | - | TRBV10-3 | TRBD2 | TGTGCCATCAGTGAGTCGACGGGCGGGAGGTCCCTCAATGAGCAGTTCTTC | CAISESTGGRSLNEQFF
TRBJ2-3 | 14 | few | TRBV20-1 | TRBD1 | TGCAGTGCTTACGATCGGACAGGGGCAGATACGCAGTATTTT | CSAYDRTGADTQYF
TRBJ2-5 | 14 | - | TRBV18 | - | TGTGCCAGCTCACCACCGTCCCAGGGGGAGACCCAGTACTTC | CASSPPSQGETQYF
TRBJ2-2 | 16 | - | TRBV6-2/TRBV6-3 | TRBD2 | TGTGCCAGCAGTACTAGCGGATCTTCATACACCGGGGAGCTGTTTTTT | CASSTSGSSYTGELFF
TRBJ1-3 | 13 | few | TRBV5-6 | TRBD1 | TGTGCCAGCAGCTTGGGGACAGGGGACACCATATATTTT | CASSLGTGDTIYF
TRBJ1-4 | 15 | few | TRBV5-5 | TRBD1 | TGTGCCAGCAGCTACTCCGGGACAGGTGGTGAAAAACTGTTTTTT | CASSYSGTGGEKLFF
TRBJ2-3 | 17 | - | TRBV5-1 | TRBD2 | TGCGCCAGCAGTTCCGCAGGAGCGGGGGGGCCTGCAGATACGCAGTATTTT | CASSSAGAGGPADTQYF
TRBJ1-5 | 15 | - | TRBV5-6 | TRBD1 | TGTGCCAGCAGCGGACCGGGACAGGGAAATCAGCCCCAGCATTTT | CASSGPGQGNQPQHF
TRBJ2-5 | 16 | - | TRBV5-1 | TRBD1 | TGCGCCAGCAGCTTGAATTTTGGACAGGGCGGAGAGACCCAGTACTTC | CASSLNFGQGGETQYF
TRBJ2-1 | 14 | - | TRBV19 | TRBD2 | TGTGCCAGTAGTACCGGACTAGCCTACAATGAGCAGTTCTTC | CASSTGLAYNEQFF
TRBJ1-2 | 14 | - | TRBV29-1 | - | TGCAGCGTTGAAAGCGGAGGGTTAAACTATGGCTACACCTTC | CSVESGGLNYGYTF
TRBJ2-1 | 18 | - | TRBV28 | TRBD2 | TGTGCCAGCAGTTTATTATGGTCTAGCGGGATGATCGAGAGTGAGCAGTTCTTC | CASSLLWSSGMIESEQFF
TRBJ1-2 | 14 | - | TRBV19 | - | TGTGCCAGTAGTATAGTTAGCAGAAACTATGGCTACACCTTC | CASSIVSRNYGYTF
TRBJ1-2 | 14 | - | TRBV20-1 | TRBD1 | TGCAGTGCTTCTAACCCCCGGACAGGGAAAGGCTACACCTTC | CSASNPRTGKGYTF
TRBJ2-7 | 16 | - | TRBV4-2 | - | TGTGCCAGCAGCCAAGATCTAGGGCTAGCTTACTACGAGCAGTACTTC | CASSQDLGLAYYEQYF
TRBJ1-5 | 15 | many | TRBV7-2 | - | TGTGCCAGCAGCCCGGAGACAGGTAGCAATCAGCCCCAGCATTTT | CASSPETGSNQPQHF
TRBJ2-6 | 13 | few | TRBV7-9 | - | TGTGCCAGCAGCTGGGCCGGGAACAACGTCCTGACTTTC | CASSWAGNNVLTF
TRBJ2-7 | 14 | - | TRBV7-2 | - | TGTGCCAGCAGCGCGGTGGGAGTCCCCTACGAGCAGTACTTC | CASSAVGVPYEQYF
TRBJ2-6 | 19 | many | TRBV6-2/TRBV6-3 | TRBD1 | TGTGCCAGCAGTTACCGACAGGGTCAACCTCTCTCTGGGGCCAACGTCCTGACTTTC | CASSYRQGQPLSGANVLTF
TRBJ2-3 | 14 | few | TRBV12-3/TRBV12-4 | - | TGTGCCAGCAGTTTACAGGGAAAGGAAGATACGCAGTATTTT | CASSLQGKEDTQYF
TRBJ2-6 | 16 | - | TRBV11-2 | - | TGTGCCAGCAGCTTAGATCTTGTCTCTGGGGCCAACGTCCTGACTTTC | CASSLDLVSGANVLTF
TRBJ2-7 | 15 | - | TRBV7-7 | TRBD1 | TGTGCTAGCAGCCCCGGACAGGGGGCCGGAAAGGAGCAGTACTTC | CASSPGQGAGKEQYF
TRBJ2-7 | 13 | few | TRBV6-2/TRBV6-3 | TRBD2 | TGTGCCAGCACGGAGCGGGGAGCCTACGAGCAGTACTTC | CASTERGAYEQYF
TRBJ2-7 | 15 | - | TRBV6-5 | - | TGTGCCAGCAGCCCCCCGGGCGGGCAGGGCTACGAGCAGTACTTC | CASSPPGGQGYEQYF
TRBJ1-5 | 13 | many | TRBV7-9 | - | TGTGCCAGCAGCTCTACTGTCGGTCAGCCCCAGCATTTT | CASSSTVGQPQHF
TRBJ2-6 | 17 | many | TRBV18 | - | TGTGCCAGCTCACCACCGTATGCAGTGGCTGGGGCCAACGTCCTGACTTTC | CASSPPYAVAGANVLTF
TRBJ2-1 | 15 | few | TRBV7-9 | TRBD1 | TGTGCCAGCAGCTCCCACCGGGACAGAGACAATGAGCAGTTCTTC | CASSSHRDRDNEQFF
TRBJ2-3 | 16 | - | TRBV10-3 | TRBD2 | TGTGCCATCAGTGTGAGAGGGCGGGAGGCCACAGATACGCAGTATTTT | CAISVRGREATDTQYF
TRBJ2-4 | 13 | few | TRBV7-9 | - | TGTGCCAGCAGCCTACAGGGATCGAACATTCAGTACTTC | CASSLQGSNIQYF
TRBJ2-6 | 15 | - | TRBV6-4 | - | TGTGCCAGCAGCCAAGACAGGTCTGGGGCCAACGTCCTGACTTTC | CASSQDRSGANVLTF